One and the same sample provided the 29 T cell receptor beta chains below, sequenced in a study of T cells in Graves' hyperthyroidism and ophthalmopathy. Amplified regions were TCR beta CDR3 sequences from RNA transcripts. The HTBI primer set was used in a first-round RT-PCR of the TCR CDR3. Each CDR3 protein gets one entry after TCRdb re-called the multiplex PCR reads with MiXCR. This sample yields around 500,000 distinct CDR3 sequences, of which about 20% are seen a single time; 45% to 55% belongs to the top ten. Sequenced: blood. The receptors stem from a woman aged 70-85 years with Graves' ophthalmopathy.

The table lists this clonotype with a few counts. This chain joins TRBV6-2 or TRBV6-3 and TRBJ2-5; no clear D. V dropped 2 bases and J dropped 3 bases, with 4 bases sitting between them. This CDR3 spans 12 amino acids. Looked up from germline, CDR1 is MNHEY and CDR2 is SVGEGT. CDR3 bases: TGTGCCAGCAGTTACCCAAAAGAGACCCAGTACTTC. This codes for CASSYPKETQYF.

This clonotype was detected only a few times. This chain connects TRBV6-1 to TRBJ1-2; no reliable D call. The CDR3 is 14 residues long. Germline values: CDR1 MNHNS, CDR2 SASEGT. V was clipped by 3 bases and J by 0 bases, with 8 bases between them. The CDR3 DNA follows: TGTGCCAGCAGTGATGTCCGCGCTAACTATGGCTACACCTTC. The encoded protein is CASSDVRANYGYTF.

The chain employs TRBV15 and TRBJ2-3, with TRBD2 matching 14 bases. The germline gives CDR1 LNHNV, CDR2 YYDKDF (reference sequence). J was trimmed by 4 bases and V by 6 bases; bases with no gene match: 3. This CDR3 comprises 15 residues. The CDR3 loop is CATRPGLAGADTQYF. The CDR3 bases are TGTGCCACCAGACCGGGACTAGCGGGAGCAGATACGCAGTATTTT.

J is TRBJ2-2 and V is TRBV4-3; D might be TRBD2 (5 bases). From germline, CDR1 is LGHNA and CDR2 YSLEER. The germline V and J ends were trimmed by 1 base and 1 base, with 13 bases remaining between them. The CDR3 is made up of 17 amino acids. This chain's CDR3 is CASSQGVAGRNTGELFF. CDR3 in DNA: TGCGCCAGCAGCCAAGGAGTGGCGGGCAGGAACACCGGGGAGCTGTTTTTT.

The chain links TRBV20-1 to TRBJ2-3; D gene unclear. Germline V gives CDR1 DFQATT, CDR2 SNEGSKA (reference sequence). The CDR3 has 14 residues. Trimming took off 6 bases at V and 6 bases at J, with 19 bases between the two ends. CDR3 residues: CSARRATLGDTQYF. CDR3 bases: TGCAGTGCCCGTCGGGCTACACTCGGTGATACGCAGTATTTT.

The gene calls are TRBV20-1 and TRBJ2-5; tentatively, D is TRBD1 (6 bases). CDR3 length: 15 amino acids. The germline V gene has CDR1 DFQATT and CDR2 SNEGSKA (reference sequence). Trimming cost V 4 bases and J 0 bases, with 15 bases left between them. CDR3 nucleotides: TGCAGTGCTAACCCCGGGACACCGTACCAAGAGACCCAGTACTTC. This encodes CSANPGTPYQETQYF.

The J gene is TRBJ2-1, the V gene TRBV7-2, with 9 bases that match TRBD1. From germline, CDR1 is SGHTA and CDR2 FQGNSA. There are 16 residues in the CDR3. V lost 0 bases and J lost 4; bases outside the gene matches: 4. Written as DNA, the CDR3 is TGTGCCAGCAGCTTAGCCGGGACAGGGCGGTACAATGAGCAGTTCTTC. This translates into CASSLAGTGRYNEQFF.

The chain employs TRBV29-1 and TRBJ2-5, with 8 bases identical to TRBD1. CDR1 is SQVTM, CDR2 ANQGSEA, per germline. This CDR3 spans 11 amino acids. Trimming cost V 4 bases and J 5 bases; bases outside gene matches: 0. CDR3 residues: CSVGTGETQYF. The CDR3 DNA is TGCAGCGTTGGGACAGGGGAGACCCAGTACTTC.

The CDR3 protein is CASGLVDRSSSYEQYF. CDR3 coding DNA: TGTGCTAGTGGTTTGGTAGACAGGTCGAGCTCCTACGAGCAGTACTTC. This chain links TRBV12-5 with TRBJ2-7, with D perhaps TRBD1 (6 bases). Germline CDR1 is LGHNT and CDR2 is FRNRAP. CDR3 size: 16 residues. The V end lost 0 bases, the J end lost 0 bases, and 12 bases lay between the germline ends.

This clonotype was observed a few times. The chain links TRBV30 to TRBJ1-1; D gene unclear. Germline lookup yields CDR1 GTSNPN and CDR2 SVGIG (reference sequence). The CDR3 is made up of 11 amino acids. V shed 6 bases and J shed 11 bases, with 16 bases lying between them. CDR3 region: CACPGPRGAFF. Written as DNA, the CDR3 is TGTGCCTGCCCAGGACCTCGCGGCGCTTTCTTT. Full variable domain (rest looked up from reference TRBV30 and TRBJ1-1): SQTIHQWPATLVQPVGSPLSLECTVEGTSNPNLYWYRQAAGRGLQLLFYSVGIGQISSEVPQNLSASRPQDRQFILSSKKLLLSDSGFYLCACPGPRGAFFGQGTRLTVV.

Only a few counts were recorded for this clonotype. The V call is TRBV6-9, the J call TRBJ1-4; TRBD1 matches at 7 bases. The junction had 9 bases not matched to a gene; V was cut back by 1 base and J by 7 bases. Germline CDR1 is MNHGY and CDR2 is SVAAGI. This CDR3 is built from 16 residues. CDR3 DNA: TGTGCCAGCAGTTATTTAGAGGGGGCTATTGGTGAAAAACTGTTTTTT. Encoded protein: CASSYLEGAIGEKLFF.

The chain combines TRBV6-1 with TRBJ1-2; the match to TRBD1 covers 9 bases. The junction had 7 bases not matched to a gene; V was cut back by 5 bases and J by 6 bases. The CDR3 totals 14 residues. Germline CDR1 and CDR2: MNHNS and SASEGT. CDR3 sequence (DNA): TGTGCCAGCAGTAACAACAGGGGGCGGGATGGCTACACCTTC. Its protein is CASSNNRGRDGYTF.

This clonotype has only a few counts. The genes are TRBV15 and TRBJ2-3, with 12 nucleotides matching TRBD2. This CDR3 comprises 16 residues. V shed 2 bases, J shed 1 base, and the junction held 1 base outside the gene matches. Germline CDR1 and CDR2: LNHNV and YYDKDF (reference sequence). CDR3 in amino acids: CATSRRTSGGTDTQYF. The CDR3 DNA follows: TGTGCCACCAGCAGACGGACTAGCGGGGGCACAGATACGCAGTATTTT. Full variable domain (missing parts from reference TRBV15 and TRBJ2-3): DAMVIQNPRYQVTQFGKPVTLSCSQTLNHNVMYWYQQKSSQAPKLLFHYYDKDFNNEADTPDNFQSRRPNTSFCFLDIRSPGLGDTAMYLCATSRRTSGGTDTQYFGPGTRLTVL.

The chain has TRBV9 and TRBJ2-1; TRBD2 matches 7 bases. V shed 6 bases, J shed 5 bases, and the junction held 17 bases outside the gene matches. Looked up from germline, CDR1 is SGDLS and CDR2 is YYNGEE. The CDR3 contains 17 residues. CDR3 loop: CASTTREERGPHNEQFF. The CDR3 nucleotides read TGTGCCAGCACAACAAGAGAGGAGCGGGGCCCCCACAATGAGCAGTTCTTC.

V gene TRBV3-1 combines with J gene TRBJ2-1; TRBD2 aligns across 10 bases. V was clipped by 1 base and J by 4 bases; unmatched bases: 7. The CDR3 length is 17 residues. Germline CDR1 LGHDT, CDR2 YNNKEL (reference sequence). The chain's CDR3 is CASSQARASGRYNEQFF. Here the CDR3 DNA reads TGTGCCAGCAGCCAAGCTCGGGCTAGCGGGAGATACAATGAGCAGTTCTTC.

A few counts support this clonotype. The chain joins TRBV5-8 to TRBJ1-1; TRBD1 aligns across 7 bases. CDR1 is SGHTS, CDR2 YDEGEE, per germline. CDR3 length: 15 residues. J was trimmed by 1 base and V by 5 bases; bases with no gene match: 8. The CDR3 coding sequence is TGTGCCAGCAGACCAGGGGGGACGGAGAACACTGAAGCTTTCTTT. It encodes CASRPGGTENTEAFF.

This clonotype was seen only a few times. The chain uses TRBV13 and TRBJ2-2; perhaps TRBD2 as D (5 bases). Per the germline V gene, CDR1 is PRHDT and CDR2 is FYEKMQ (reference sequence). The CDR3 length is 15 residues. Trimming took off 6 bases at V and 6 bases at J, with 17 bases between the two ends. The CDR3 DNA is TGTGCCAGCAGTCAGCAAATTCCGAGGGCCGGGGAGCTGTTTTTT. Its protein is CASSQQIPRAGELFF.

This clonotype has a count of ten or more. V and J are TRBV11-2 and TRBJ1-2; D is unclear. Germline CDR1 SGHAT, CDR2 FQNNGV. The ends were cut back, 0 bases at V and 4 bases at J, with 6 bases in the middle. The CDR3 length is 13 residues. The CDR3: CASSLDGLYGYTF. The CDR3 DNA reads TGTGCCAGCAGCTTAGATGGGCTCTATGGCTACACCTTC.

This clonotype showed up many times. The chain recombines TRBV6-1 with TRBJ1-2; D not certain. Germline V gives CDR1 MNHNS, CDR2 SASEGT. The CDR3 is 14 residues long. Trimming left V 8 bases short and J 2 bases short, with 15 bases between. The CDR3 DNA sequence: TGTGCCAGCGGTGGACCGGGGAACAACTATGGCTACACCTTC. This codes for CASGGPGNNYGYTF.

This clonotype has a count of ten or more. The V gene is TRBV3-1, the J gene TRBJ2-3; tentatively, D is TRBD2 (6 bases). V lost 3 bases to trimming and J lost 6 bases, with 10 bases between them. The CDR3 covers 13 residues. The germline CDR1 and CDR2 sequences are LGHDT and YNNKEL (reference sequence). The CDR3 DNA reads TGTGCCAGCAGCCATCACCGGGGGGATACGCAGTATTTT. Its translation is CASSHHRGDTQYF.

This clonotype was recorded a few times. The CDR3 nucleotides read TGTGCCAGCAGCCAAGATTCGGACAGCCAAGAGACCCAGTACTTC. Protein: CASSQDSDSQETQYF. This chain links TRBV3-1 with TRBJ2-5; D may be TRBD1 (6 bases). Germline lookup yields CDR1 LGHDT and CDR2 YNNKEL (reference sequence). With 0 bases removed from V and 1 base from J, the gap between germline ends came to 9 bases. This CDR3 has 15 residues.

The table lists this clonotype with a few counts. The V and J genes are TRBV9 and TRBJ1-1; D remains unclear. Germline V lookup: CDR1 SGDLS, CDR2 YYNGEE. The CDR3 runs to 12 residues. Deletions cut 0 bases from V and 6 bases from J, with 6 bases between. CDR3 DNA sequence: TGTGCCAGCAGCGTAGTTGGGTCTGAAGCTTTCTTT. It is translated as CASSVVGSEAFF.

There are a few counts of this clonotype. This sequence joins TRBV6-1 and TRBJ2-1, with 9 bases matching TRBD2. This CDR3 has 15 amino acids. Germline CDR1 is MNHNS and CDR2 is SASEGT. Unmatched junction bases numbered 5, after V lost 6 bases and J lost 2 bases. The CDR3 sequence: CASSLAGVAYNEQFF. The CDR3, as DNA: TGTGCCAGCAGCTTAGCGGGAGTTGCCTACAATGAGCAGTTCTTC.

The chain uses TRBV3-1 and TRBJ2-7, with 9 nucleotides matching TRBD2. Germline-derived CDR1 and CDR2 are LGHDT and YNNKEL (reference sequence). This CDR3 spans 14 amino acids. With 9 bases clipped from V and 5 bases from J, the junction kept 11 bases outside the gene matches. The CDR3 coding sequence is TGTGCCAGTGGCTTCATAGCGGGAGTGGACGAGCAGTACTTC. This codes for CASGFIAGVDEQYF.

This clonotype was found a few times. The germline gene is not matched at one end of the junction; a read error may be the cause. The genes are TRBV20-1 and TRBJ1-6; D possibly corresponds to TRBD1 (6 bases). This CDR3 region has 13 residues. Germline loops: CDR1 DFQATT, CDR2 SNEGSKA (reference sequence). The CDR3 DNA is TGCAGTGCCAGAGGGGGGGCTCGGTCACCCCTCCACTTT. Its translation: CSARGGARSPLHF.

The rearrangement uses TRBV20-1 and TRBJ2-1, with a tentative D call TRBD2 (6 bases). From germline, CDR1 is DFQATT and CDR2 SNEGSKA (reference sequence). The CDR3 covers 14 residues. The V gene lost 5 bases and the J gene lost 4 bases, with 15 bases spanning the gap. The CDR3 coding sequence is TGCAGTGCTGGGCCGGGACTTACATACAATGAGCAGTTCTTC. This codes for CSAGPGLTYNEQFF.

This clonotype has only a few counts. The CDR3 region has the DNA TGCAGTGCCCAGGGGTCACCCCTCCACTTT. It yields the protein CSAQGSPLHF. The chain is built from TRBV20-1 and TRBJ1-6; weak D call: TRBD1 (6 bases). The CDR3 totals 10 residues. The V gene's germline CDR1 is DFQATT and CDR2 SNEGSKA (reference sequence). V lost 6 bases and J 10 bases, leaving 7 bases between the germline ends.

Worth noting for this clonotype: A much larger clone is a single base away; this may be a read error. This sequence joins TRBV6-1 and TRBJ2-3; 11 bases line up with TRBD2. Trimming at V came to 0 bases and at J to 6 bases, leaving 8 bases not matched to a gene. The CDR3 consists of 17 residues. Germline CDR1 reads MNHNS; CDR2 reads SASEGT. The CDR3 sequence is CASSEARLAGSSDTQYF. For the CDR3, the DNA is TGTGCCAGCAGTGAAGCCAGACTAGCGGGAAGTTCGGATACGCAGTATTTT.

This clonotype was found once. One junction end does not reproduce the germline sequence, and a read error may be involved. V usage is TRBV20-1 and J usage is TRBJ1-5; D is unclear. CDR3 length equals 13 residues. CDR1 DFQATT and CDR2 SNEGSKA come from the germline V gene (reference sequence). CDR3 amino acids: CSAPGEGKQPQHF. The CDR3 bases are TGCAGTGCGCCCGGAGAGGGCAAGCAGCCCCAGCATTTT.